This T cell receptor (beta chain) emerged from a study of tumor-infiltrating lymphocytes in oesophageal squamous cell carcinoma. The CDR3 extends over 15 amino acids. Trimming cost V 0 bases and J 3 bases, with 9 bases left between them. CDR1 and CDR2 from the germline V gene are SGHTA and FQGTGA. TCRdb redid the calling of the PCR reads with MiXCR, one entry per CDR3 protein. Of nearly 20,000 distinct CDR3 sequences in the sample, 30% to 50% were seen once. The chain links TRBV7-3 to TRBJ2-1; no reliable D call. The sequenced material came from blood. The TCR originated in a male donor with esophageal squamous cell carcinoma. The CDR3 protein is CASSLTSSNYNEQFF. The CDR3 nucleotides read TGTGCCAGCAGCTTAACGAGTTCGAACTACAATGAGCAGTTCTTC. Full variable domain (rest looked up from reference TRBV7-3 and TRBJ2-1): GAGVSQTPSNKVTEKGKYVELRCDPISGHTALYWYRQSLGQGPEFLIYFQGTGAADDSGLPNDRFFAVRPEGSVSTLKIQRTERGDSAVYLCASSLTSSNYNEQFFGPGTRLTVL.